The 5 T cell receptor beta chains given below trace back to one sample, sequenced in a study of T cell responses to AZD1222 COVID-19 vaccine. The method was immunoSEQ multiplex PCR; TCRdb's version includes in-frame clones alone and lacks a portion of them. The table lists around 160,000 clones, 82% of them singletons. The material sequenced was peripheral blood, taken on day 0 of MenACWY control vaccination. All receptors come from an adult in good health.

The V and J genes are TRBV14 and TRBJ2-7; D remains ambiguous. Germline lookup yields CDR1 SGHDN and CDR2 FVKESK. Trimming took 1 base from V and 6 from J, leaving 13 bases between them. This CDR3 has 14 residues. In DNA, the CDR3 is TGTGCCAGCAGCCAAGGGGCCAGTTGGGCCGAGCAGTACTTC. Translation gives CASSQGASWAEQYF.

The chain has TRBV6-5 and TRBJ2-2; perhaps TRBD1 as D (6 bases). Trimming left V 4 bases short and J 6 bases short, with 9 bases between. CDR3 length: 13 amino acids. Germline assignment: CDR1 MNHEY and CDR2 SVGAGI. DNA for the CDR3: TGTGCCAGCAGTTTATCAGGGGCCGGGGAGCTGTTTTTT. It yields the protein CASSLSGAGELFF.

The sample holds a few counts of this clone. The chain uses TRBV7-2 and TRBJ1-2; unclear D gene. Between the trimmed V and J ends, which lost 5 bases and 0 bases, there was a span of 13 bases. Germline V CDR1 and CDR2: SGHTA, FQGNSA. This CDR3 spans 15 amino acids. CDR3 coding DNA: TGTGCCAGCAGCCCCCAGACGGCAGCTAACTATGGCTACACCTTC. This gives the protein CASSPQTAANYGYTF. Filled out from reference TRBV7-2 and TRBJ1-2, the complete variable domain reads GAGVSQSPSNKVTEKGKDVELRCDPISGHTALYWYRQSLGQGLEFLIYFQGNSAPDKSGLPSDRFSAERTGGSVSTLTIQRTQQEDSAVYLCASSPQTAANYGYTFGSGTRLTVV.

This clone was counted a single time. The chain links TRBV2 to TRBJ1-6; D gene unclear. The CDR3 runs 13 residues. Germline V lookup: CDR1 SNHLY, CDR2 FYNNEI. The V gene lost 7 bases and the J gene lost 7 bases, with 11 bases spanning the gap. Written as DNA, the CDR3 is TGTGCCAGCACCCGGCGGGAGAATTCACCCCTCCACTTT. This sequence encodes CASTRRENSPLHF.

The genes are TRBV7-9 and TRBJ1-2, with a weak D call TRBD1 (5 bases). V dropped 5 bases and J dropped 8 bases, with 15 bases sitting between them. The CDR3 is 13 residues long. Germline values: CDR1 SEHNR, CDR2 FQNEAQ (reference sequence). The CDR3 nucleotides read TGTGCCAGCAGCCCCGGGACCCGCGGGGGCTACACCTTC. Translation gives CASSPGTRGGYTF.